This T cell receptor (beta chain) was observed in a study of PD-1 blockade in classical Hodgkin lymphoma. The CDR3 covers 14 residues. The germline V gene has CDR1 SGHNT and CDR2 YENEEA. J lost 3 bases, V lost 10 bases, and 8 bases had no gene match. The time point: newly diagnosed, previously untreated cHL patient sample. The assay was immunoSEQ multiplex PCR, and TCRdb's table has in-frame clones only and misses some. The sample consists of 70,000 or so clones, 93% of them appearing once. The clonotype was recovered from a human donor with classical Hodgkin lymphoma. The gene calls are TRBV11-3 and TRBJ2-2; TRBD1 matches 7 bases. What was sequenced was peripheral blood mononuclear cells (PBMCs). The CDR3, as DNA: TGTGCCACCGCTTGGGACAGCTACACCGGGGAGCTGTTTTTT. Amino acids: CATAWDSYTGELFF.